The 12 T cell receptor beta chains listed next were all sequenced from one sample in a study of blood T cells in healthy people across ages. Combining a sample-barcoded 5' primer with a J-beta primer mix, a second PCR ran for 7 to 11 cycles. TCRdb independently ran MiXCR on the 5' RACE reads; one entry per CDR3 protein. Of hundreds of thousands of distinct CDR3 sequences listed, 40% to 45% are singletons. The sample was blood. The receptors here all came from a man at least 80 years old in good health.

CDR3 nucleotides: TGTGCCAGCAGCTTCTCGCAGGGGCTGCGACGCGAGCAGTACTTC. Protein sequence: CASSFSQGLRREQYF. This chain connects TRBV5-5 to TRBJ2-5; D is possibly TRBD1 (6 bases). The DNA end is a closer match to TRBJ2-7, so the J assignment may be wrong. The CDR3 length is 15 residues. Germline V lookup: CDR1 SGHKS, CDR2 YYEKEE (reference sequence).

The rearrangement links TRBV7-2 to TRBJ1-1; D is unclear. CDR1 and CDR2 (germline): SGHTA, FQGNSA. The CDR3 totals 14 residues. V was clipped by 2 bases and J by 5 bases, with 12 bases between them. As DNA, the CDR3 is TGTGCCAGCAGCTTAAAGCCGGTTCGGACTGAAGCTTTCTTT. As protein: CASSLKPVRTEAFF.

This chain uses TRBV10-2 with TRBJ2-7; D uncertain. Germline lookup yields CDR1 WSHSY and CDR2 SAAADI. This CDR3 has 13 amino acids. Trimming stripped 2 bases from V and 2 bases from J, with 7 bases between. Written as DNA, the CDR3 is TGCGCCAGCAGTGAGCAGAAAGCCTACGAGCAGTACTTC. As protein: CASSEQKAYEQYF.

CDR3 coding DNA: TGTGCCAGCTCACCTACCTCCGGGACTATAGACTACAATGAGCAGTTCTTC. This codes for CASSPTSGTIDYNEQFF. The rearrangement links TRBV18 to TRBJ2-1, with 7 bases aligning to TRBD2. In germline, CDR1 is KGHSH, CDR2 LQKENI. The V and J ends lost 3 bases and 3 bases, in that order; junction bases with no gene match: 11. The CDR3 spans 17 residues. The full variable domain, rest sourced from reference TRBV18 and TRBJ2-1, is NAGVMQNPRHLVRRRGQEARLRCSPMKGHSHVYWYRQLPEEGLKFMVYLQKENIIDESGMPKERFSAEFPKEGPSILRIQQVVRGDSAAYFCASSPTSGTIDYNEQFFGPGTRLTVL.

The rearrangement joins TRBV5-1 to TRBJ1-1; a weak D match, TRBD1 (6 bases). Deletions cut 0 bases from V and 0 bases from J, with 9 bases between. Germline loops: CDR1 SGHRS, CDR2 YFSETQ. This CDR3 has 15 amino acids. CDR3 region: CASSLDTGMNTEAFF. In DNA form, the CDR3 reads TGCGCCAGCAGCTTGGATACAGGGATGAACACTGAAGCTTTCTTT.

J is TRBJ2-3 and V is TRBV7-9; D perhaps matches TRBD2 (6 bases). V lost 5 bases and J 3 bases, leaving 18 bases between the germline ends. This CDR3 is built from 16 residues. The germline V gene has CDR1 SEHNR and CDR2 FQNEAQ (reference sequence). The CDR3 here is CASSSRLDLLTDTQYF. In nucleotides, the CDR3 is TGTGCCAGCAGCAGCCGACTAGATCTACTAACAGATACGCAGTATTTT.

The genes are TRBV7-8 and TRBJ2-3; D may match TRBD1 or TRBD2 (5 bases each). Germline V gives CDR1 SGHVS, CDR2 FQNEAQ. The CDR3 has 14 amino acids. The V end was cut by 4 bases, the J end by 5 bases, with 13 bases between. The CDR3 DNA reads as TGTGCCAGCAGCTATGACGGGGCTAGAGATACGCAGTATTTT. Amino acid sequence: CASSYDGARDTQYF.

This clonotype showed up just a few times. CDR3 coding DNA: TGTGCCAGCAGCCAAGCACCCGGGACAGGATATCAACCAGCCAAAAACATTCAGTACTTC. Amino acid sequence: CASSQAPGTGYQPAKNIQYF. This chain joins TRBV4-2 and TRBJ2-4; 8 bases are shared with TRBD1. The CDR3 is 20 amino acids. The germline gives CDR1 LGHNA, CDR2 YNFKEQ. The J segment lost 0 bases and the V segment lost 1 base, leaving 14 bases of the junction unmatched.

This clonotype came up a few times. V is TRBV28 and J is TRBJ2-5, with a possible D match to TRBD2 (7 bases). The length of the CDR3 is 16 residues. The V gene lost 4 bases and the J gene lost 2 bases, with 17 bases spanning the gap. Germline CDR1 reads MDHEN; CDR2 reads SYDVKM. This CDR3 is CASSSPRGGTQETQYF. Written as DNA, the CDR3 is TGTGCCAGCAGTTCCCCGAGGGGGGGGACGCAAGAGACCCAGTACTTC.

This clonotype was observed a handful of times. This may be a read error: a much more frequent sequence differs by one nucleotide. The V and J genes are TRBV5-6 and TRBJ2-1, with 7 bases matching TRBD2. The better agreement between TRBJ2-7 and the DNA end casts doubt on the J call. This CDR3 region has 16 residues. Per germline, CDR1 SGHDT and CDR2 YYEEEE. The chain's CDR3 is CASTLWGRVSYNEQYF. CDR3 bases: TGTGCCAGCACCCTCTGGGGGAGGGTCTCCTACAATGAGCAGTACTTC.

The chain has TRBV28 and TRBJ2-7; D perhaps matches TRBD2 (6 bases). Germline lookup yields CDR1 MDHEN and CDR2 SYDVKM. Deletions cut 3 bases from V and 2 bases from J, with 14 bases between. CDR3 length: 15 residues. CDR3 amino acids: CASSLAGSEAYEQYF. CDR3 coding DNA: TGTGCCAGCAGTTTGGCGGGATCGGAGGCCTACGAGCAGTACTTC.

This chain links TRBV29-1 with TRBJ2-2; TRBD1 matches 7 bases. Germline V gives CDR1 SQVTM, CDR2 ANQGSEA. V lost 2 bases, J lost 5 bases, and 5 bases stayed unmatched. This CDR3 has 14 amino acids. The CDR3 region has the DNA TGCAGCGTTGAACGACAGGGATTAACCGGGGAGCTGTTTTTT. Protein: CSVERQGLTGELFF.